The 3 T cell receptor beta chains listed next were all sequenced from one sample in a study of blood T cell repertoires in COVID-19. Here immunoSEQ multiplex PCR was the method, and the copy in TCRdb shows in-frame clones only, minus some. The table has about 260,000 clones, over 80% seen once. The sample comprised PBMCs or T cells enriched from blood (not recorded which). Every receptor here comes from a man in his fifties or sixties who had been exposed to COVID-19.

The CDR3 region has the DNA TGTGCCAGCAGTCCCCTCGGCGGGGACCGATTTTACGAGCAGTACTTC. It codes for CASSPLGGDRFYEQYF. V usage is TRBV28 and J usage is TRBJ2-7; TRBD2 is a possible D gene (6 bases). The CDR3 consists of 16 residues. Germline V gene data show CDR1 as MDHEN and CDR2 as SYDVKM. V lost 5 bases and J 4 bases, leaving 21 bases between the germline ends.

The chain combines TRBV28 with TRBJ1-5, with D unresolved. The germline V gene encodes CDR1 MDHEN and CDR2 SYDVKM. V lost 4 bases and J 4 bases, leaving 14 bases between the germline ends. The CDR3 runs 15 residues. Here the CDR3 reads CASSSPSRGNQPQHF. CDR3 bases: TGTGCCAGCAGTTCTCCGAGTAGAGGAAATCAGCCCCAGCATTTT.

The chain uses TRBV5-1 and TRBJ2-1; no clear D gene. The CDR3 extends over 16 amino acids. Per the germline V gene, CDR1 is SGHRS and CDR2 is YFSETQ. Trimming removed 0 bases at V and 0 bases at J, with 10 bases between. CDR3 region: CASSLVLPSSYNEQFF. The CDR3, as DNA: TGCGCCAGCAGCTTGGTTCTCCCCAGCTCCTACAATGAGCAGTTCTTC.